The 25 T cell receptor beta chains below come from one sample, sequenced in a study of cytomegalovirus exposure and HLA in healthy donors. The primer mix had 60 Vbeta and 13 Jbeta primers. Clones were sequenced by immunoSEQ multiplex PCR, and TCRdb holds only the in-frame ones, with some missing. The data hold a few hundred thousand clones, with nearly 80% observed a single time. Sample: PBMCs. The receptor set was obtained from a young man in good health and CMV-seronegative.

V and J are TRBV6-5 and TRBJ1-1; 7 nucleotides align to TRBD1. The germline gives CDR1 MNHEY, CDR2 SVGAGI. The V segment lost 6 bases and the J segment 12 bases; nucleotides outside the gene matches: 10. CDR3 length: 12 amino acids. CDR3 DNA sequence: TGTGCCAGCAGGAGCCAGGGGGAAACTCCTTTCTTT. Its translation: CASRSQGETPFF.

The genes are TRBV4-3 and TRBJ1-6; 10 positions agree with TRBD1. There are 16 residues in the CDR3. Germline lookup yields CDR1 LGHNA and CDR2 YSLEER. The V gene end was trimmed by 0 bases and the J gene end by 5 bases; junction bases not matched to a gene: 1. CDR3 sequence: CASSQEGQGNNSPLHF. CDR3 DNA sequence: TGCGCCAGCAGCCAAGAGGGACAGGGGAATAATTCACCCCTCCACTTT.

V gene TRBV6-5 combines with J gene TRBJ2-1, with 9 bases matching TRBD2. The V gene end was trimmed by 6 bases and the J gene end by 1 base; junction bases not matched to a gene: 4. The CDR3 is made up of 15 amino acids. CDR1 is MNHEY, CDR2 SVGAGI, per germline. DNA of the CDR3: TGTGCCAGCAGAGCGGGAGGCGGTTCCTACAATGAGCAGTTCTTC. The encoded protein is CASRAGGGSYNEQFF.

The chain joins TRBV6-5 to TRBJ2-1; 12 nucleotides line up with TRBD2. This CDR3 contains 15 residues. Per germline, CDR1 MNHEY and CDR2 SVGAGI. The ends lost 5 bases at V and 7 bases at J; junction bases unmatched: 6. CDR3 in DNA: TGTGCCAGCAGTCTAGCGGGGGGGCCTGGGAATGAGCAGTTCTTC. It translates to CASSLAGGPGNEQFF.

The chain uses TRBV19 and TRBJ2-2; 8 nucleotides line up with TRBD1. Germline V gene data show CDR1 as LNHDA and CDR2 as SQIVND (reference sequence). The length of the CDR3 is 17 residues. J lost 6 bases, V lost 5 bases, and 14 bases had no gene match. The CDR3 sequence is CASSSRRTGPKAGELFF. CDR3 nucleotide sequence: TGTGCCAGTAGTTCTCGTAGGACAGGGCCGAAGGCCGGGGAGCTGTTTTTT.

This clone was picked up a small number of times. The rearrangement uses TRBV19 and TRBJ1-5; 7 positions agree with TRBD1. The CDR3 is 16 residues long. Germline V gives CDR1 LNHDA, CDR2 SQIVND (reference sequence). The junction had 8 bases not matched to a gene; V was cut back by 5 bases and J by 1 base. This CDR3 reads CASSSRTGESNQPQHF. DNA of the CDR3: TGTGCCAGTAGTTCCAGGACAGGTGAGAGCAATCAGCCCCAGCATTTT.

V and J are TRBV27 and TRBJ2-7; possible D gene TRBD1, 6 bases. This CDR3 region has 16 residues. Between the trimmed V and J ends, which lost 4 bases and 3 bases, there was a span of 19 bases. In germline, CDR1 is MNHEY, CDR2 SMNVEV (reference sequence). Here the CDR3 DNA reads TGTGCCAGCAGTTCCTATCACAGGGACGTCCACTACGAGCAGTACTTC. It codes for CASSSYHRDVHYEQYF.

The CDR3 nucleotides read TGTGCCAGCAGCTTGTACACCCTGAACACTGAAGCTTTCTTT. Its translation: CASSLYTLNTEAFF. The chain combines TRBV5-4 with TRBJ1-1; D is unclear. Germline CDR1 reads SGHNT; CDR2 reads YYREEE (reference sequence). The CDR3 is 14 residues long. Trimming took 1 base from V and 0 from J, leaving 7 bases between them.

The chain uses TRBV29-1 and TRBJ2-7; the D gene is possibly TRBD2 (6 bases). Germline V CDR1 and CDR2: SQVTM, ANQGSEA. V gave up 5 bases and J gave up 2 bases, with 10 bases separating them. CDR3 length: 12 residues. CDR3 sequence: CSVQGGTYEQYF. The CDR3, as DNA: TGCAGCGTTCAGGGAGGAACCTACGAGCAGTACTTC.

This chain joins TRBV7-2 and TRBJ1-2; 7 positions match TRBD1. V dropped 3 bases and J dropped 2; count of bases not matched to a gene: 3. Germline V gene data show CDR1 as SGHTA and CDR2 as FQGNSA. This CDR3 contains 14 residues. The CDR3 here is CASSFGTVNYGYTF. The CDR3 bases are TGTGCCAGCAGCTTCGGGACAGTCAACTATGGCTACACCTTC.

V usage is TRBV27 and J usage is TRBJ2-2, with D uncertain. Germline CDR1 reads MNHEY; CDR2 reads SMNVEV (reference sequence). V was pared by 1 base and J by 2 bases, with 8 bases between. The CDR3 has 15 residues. The chain's CDR3 is CASSLWLGNTGELFF. CDR3 nucleotides: TGTGCCAGCAGTTTATGGCTAGGAAACACCGGGGAGCTGTTTTTT.

The genes are TRBV27 and TRBJ2-7, with 9 bases fitting TRBD2. CDR3 length: 15 residues. Unmatched junction bases numbered 10, after V lost 6 bases and J lost 4 bases. CDR1 and CDR2 from the germline V gene are MNHEY and SMNVEV (reference sequence). The CDR3 protein is CASSPMGLAGYEQYF. The CDR3 coding sequence is TGTGCCAGCAGCCCCATGGGGCTAGCGGGGTACGAGCAGTACTTC.

Worth noting for this clone: Different DNA sequences within this sample yield the same CDR3. This chain joins TRBV5-1 and TRBJ2-5, with D possibly TRBD1 on 5 matching bases. Deletions cut 0 bases from V and 2 bases from J, with 8 bases between. Germline V gene data show CDR1 as SGHRS and CDR2 as YFSETQ. This CDR3 is built from 14 residues. In nucleotides, the CDR3 is TGCGCCAGCAGCTTGGGATCAGGGCAAGAGACCCAGTACTTC. Translated, it gives CASSLGSGQETQYF.

The V call is TRBV7-8, the J call TRBJ2-6; 10 nucleotides align to TRBD1. Germline V gene sequence: CDR1 SGHVS, CDR2 FQNEAQ. V dropped 3 bases and J dropped 0; count of bases not matched to a gene: 11. The CDR3 spans 20 residues. The CDR3 sequence is CASSFPDDRGQNSGANVLTF. As DNA, the CDR3 is TGTGCCAGCAGCTTCCCCGACGACAGGGGGCAAAACTCTGGGGCCAACGTCCTGACTTTC.

The chain couples TRBV6-1 to TRBJ1-6; no reliable D call. Trimming stripped 4 bases from V and 7 bases from J, with 11 bases between. CDR3 length: 14 residues. From germline, CDR1 is MNHNS and CDR2 SASEGT. The CDR3 bases are TGTGCCAGCAGTGGGCCCGCGGGGAATTCACCCCTCCACTTT. This translates into CASSGPAGNSPLHF.

The chain links TRBV27 to TRBJ2-7, with 7 bases fitting TRBD1. The CDR3 covers 14 residues. V dropped 6 bases and J dropped 0; count of bases not matched to a gene: 5. Germline CDR1 reads MNHEY; CDR2 reads SMNVEV (reference sequence). CDR3 residues: CASSLGTASYEQYF. CDR3 coding DNA: TGTGCCAGCAGCCTCGGGACAGCCTCCTACGAGCAGTACTTC.

The chain joins TRBV30 to TRBJ1-3; D gene unclear. In germline, CDR1 is GTSNPN, CDR2 SVGIG (reference sequence). The germline V and J ends were trimmed by 3 bases and 8 bases, with 11 bases remaining between them. The CDR3 is made up of 12 amino acids. The CDR3 reads CAWRRLRDTIYF. The CDR3 DNA reads as TGTGCCTGGAGAAGACTACGTGACACCATATATTTT.

The J gene is TRBJ1-4, the V gene TRBV4-3; D is possibly TRBD1 (6 bases). CDR1 is LGHNA and CDR2 is YSLEER in the germline V gene. This CDR3 comprises 16 residues. V lost 0 bases and J 8 bases, leaving 16 bases between the germline ends. In DNA, the CDR3 is TGCGCCAGCAGCCAAGACTCCGCGACAGGACGCGAAAAACTGTTTTTT. Its protein product is CASSQDSATGREKLFF.

About this clone: The germline gene is not matched at one end of the junction; a read error may be the cause. The chain has TRBV5-5 and TRBJ2-7; 7 bases match TRBD1. Germline lookup yields CDR1 SGHKS and CDR2 YYEKEE (reference sequence). The CDR3 covers 16 residues. The CDR3: CASSLEPTTGSYEQYF. CDR3 nucleotide sequence: TGTGCCAGTAGCTTGGAACCGACGACAGGGTCCTACGAGCAGTACTTC.

This clone was detected only once. This chain connects TRBV5-1 to TRBJ2-3, with D possibly being TRBD1 (6 bases). The length of the CDR3 is 16 residues. Trimming removed 4 bases at V and 0 bases at J, with 15 bases between. Germline lookup yields CDR1 SGHRS and CDR2 YFSETQ. As DNA, the CDR3 is TGCGCCAGCAGCCTGGAAGGGGGAACAAGCACAGATACGCAGTATTTT. Translating gives CASSLEGGTSTDTQYF. The full variable domain, its missing parts supplied by reference TRBV5-1 and TRBJ2-3, is KAGVTQTPRYLIKTRGQQVTLSCSPISGHRSVSWYQQTPGQGLQFLFEYFSETQRNKGNFPGRFSGRQFSNSRSEMNVSTLELGDSALYLCASSLEGGTSTDTQYFGPGTRLTVL.

The chain joins TRBV21-1 to TRBJ2-1; the table's D call TRBD2 went unverified against the DNA. TRBV21-1 is assigned pseudogene status. The CDR3 length is 17 residues. The CDR3 nucleotides are TGTGCCAGCAGCGATAAGGGCCTCGGACTAGACTACAATGAGCAGTTCTTC. Amino acids: CASSDKGLGLDYNEQFF.

This clone was detected only once. This chain links TRBV30 with TRBJ2-1; 11 nucleotides agree with TRBD2. The germline V gene encodes CDR1 GTSNPN and CDR2 SVGIG (reference sequence). The CDR3 is 16 residues long. The V and J ends lost 0 bases and 10 bases, in that order; junction bases with no gene match: 11. The CDR3 reads CAWSVPWLAGGGEQFF. The CDR3 DNA is TGTGCCTGGAGTGTACCTTGGCTAGCGGGAGGAGGCGAGCAGTTCTTC. The whole variable domain, remainder taken from reference TRBV30 and TRBJ2-1, is SQTIHQWPATLVQPVGSPLSLECTVEGTSNPNLYWYRQAAGRGLQLLFYSVGIGQISSEVPQNLSASRPQDRQFILSSKKLLLSDSGFYLCAWSVPWLAGGGEQFFGPGTRLTVL.

This clone has a handful of counts. The chain combines TRBV28 with TRBJ2-3, with TRBD2 identical over 8 bases. Trimming took 2 bases from V and 2 from J; bases not matched to a gene: 6. Germline V gene lookup returns CDR1 MDHEN and CDR2 SYDVKM. The CDR3 totals 16 residues. CDR3 in DNA: TGTGCCAGCAGTTTAGGTTTAGCGGGGAACACAGATACGCAGTATTTT. As protein: CASSLGLAGNTDTQYF.

The V gene is TRBV7-2, the J gene TRBJ2-3; D possibly corresponds to TRBD1 (5 bases). This CDR3 is 14 amino acids long. CDR1 and CDR2 from the germline V gene are SGHTA and FQGNSA. The V and J ends lost 2 bases and 6 bases respectively, with 12 bases between them. The CDR3 spells CASSLRQTRDTQYF. In DNA, the CDR3 is TGTGCCAGCAGCTTACGACAGACTCGGGATACGCAGTATTTT.

The chain joins TRBV7-8 to TRBJ2-7, with D maybe TRBD2 (5 bases). The CDR3 loop spans 14 amino acids. The V gene lost 5 bases and the J gene lost 1 base, with 12 bases spanning the gap. Germline-derived CDR1 and CDR2 are SGHVS and FQNEAQ. CDR3 DNA: TGTGCCAGCAGCCAGAGCGGATTTTCCTACGAGCAGTACTTC. Its protein is CASSQSGFSYEQYF.